This TCR beta chain emerged from a study of shared clonotypes between healthy human individuals. The assay was carried out at the deep level. The assay was immunoSEQ multiplex PCR, and TCRdb's table has in-frame clones only and misses some. The sample consists of about 2 million clones, roughly 94% of them appearing once. This clone was observed once. Other DNA sequences in this specimen translate into the identical CDR3. Naive CD8 populations comprised CD45RO-negative cells positively selected for CCR7, excluding terminally differentiated effector memory CD45RA+ cells. This TCR derives from a young man in good health. The sample consisted of naive CD8+ T cells sorted from blood.

The CDR3 is CASSEGAYEQYF. The CDR3 DNA sequence: TGTGCCAGCAGTGAGGGGGCCTACGAGCAGTACTTC. This chain joins TRBV6-1 and TRBJ2-7; D is possibly TRBD1 or TRBD2 (5 bases each). Trimming left V 3 bases short and J 2 bases short, with 5 bases between. This CDR3 contains 12 residues. The germline gives CDR1 MNHNS, CDR2 SASEGT.